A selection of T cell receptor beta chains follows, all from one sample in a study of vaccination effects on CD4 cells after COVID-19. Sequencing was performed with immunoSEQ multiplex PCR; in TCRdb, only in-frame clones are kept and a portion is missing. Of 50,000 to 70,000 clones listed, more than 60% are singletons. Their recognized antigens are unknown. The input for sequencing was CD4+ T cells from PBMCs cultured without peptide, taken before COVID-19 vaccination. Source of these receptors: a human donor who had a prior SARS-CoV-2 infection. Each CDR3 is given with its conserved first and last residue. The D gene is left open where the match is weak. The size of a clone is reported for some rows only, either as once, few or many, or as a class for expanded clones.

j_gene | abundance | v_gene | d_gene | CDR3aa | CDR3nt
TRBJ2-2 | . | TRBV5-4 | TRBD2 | CASSLGGLAYTGELFF | TGTGCCAGCAGCTTGGGGGGACTAGCGTACACCGGGGAGCTGTTTTTT
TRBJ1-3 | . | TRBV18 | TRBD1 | CASSELSGGAGNTIYF | TGTGCCAGCTCAGAGCTTTCAGGGGGCGCTGGAAACACCATATATTTT
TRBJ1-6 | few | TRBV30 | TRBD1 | CAWSVQGGGSPLHF | TGTGCCTGGAGTGTACAGGGGGGAGGATCACCCCTCCACTTT
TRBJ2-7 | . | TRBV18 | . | CASSPLGDGGSPTRYF | TGTGCCAGCTCACCATTGGGCGACGGTGGGTCTCCTACGCGCTACTTC
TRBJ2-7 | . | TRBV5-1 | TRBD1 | CASSLVRDSSYEQYF | TGCGCCAGCAGCTTGGTCCGGGACAGCAGCTACGAGCAGTACTTC
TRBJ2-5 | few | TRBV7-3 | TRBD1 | CASSPGQGITYQETQYF | TGTGCCAGCAGCCCGGGACAGGGAATCACTTACCAAGAGACCCAGTACTTC
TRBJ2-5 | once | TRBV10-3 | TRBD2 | CAISERLAGERVEETQYF | TGTGCCATCAGTGAGCGTCTAGCGGGAGAACGGGTGGAAGAGACCCAGTACTTC
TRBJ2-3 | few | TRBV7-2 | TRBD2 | CASSLELAGTDTQYF | TGTGCCAGCAGCTTAGAACTAGCGGGAACAGATACGCAGTATTTT
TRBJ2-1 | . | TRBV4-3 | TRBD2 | CASSQAMGGSGRADEQFF | TGCGCCAGCAGCCAAGCGATGGGAGGTAGCGGGAGGGCCGATGAGCAGTTCTTC
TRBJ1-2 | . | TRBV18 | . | CASSPEGQGSRYTF | TGTGCCAGCTCACCAGAGGGGCAGGGGAGTCGCTACACCTTC
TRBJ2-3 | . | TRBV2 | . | CASSRGGPRADTQYF | TGTGCCAGCAGCAGGGGAGGGCCGAGGGCAGATACGCAGTATTTT
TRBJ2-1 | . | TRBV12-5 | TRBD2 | CASGLAPGTAAGTSGRAGRNEQFF | TGTGCTAGTGGTTTGGCCCCCGGGACAGCGGCCGGGACTAGCGGGAGGGCCGGTCGGAATGAGCAGTTCTTC
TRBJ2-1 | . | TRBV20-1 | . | CSASRGSNNEQFF | TGCAGTGCTAGTCGCGGGTCGAACAATGAGCAGTTCTTC
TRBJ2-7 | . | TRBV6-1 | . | CASSEGLALSYEQYF | TGTGCCAGCAGTGAAGGGCTAGCCCTCTCCTACGAGCAGTACTTC
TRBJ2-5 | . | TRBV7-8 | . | CASSWRRGETQYF | TGTGCCAGCAGCTGGCGAAGGGGTGAGACCCAGTACTTC
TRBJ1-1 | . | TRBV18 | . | CASSPRGGDTEAFF | TGTGCCAGCTCACCACGTGGCGGTGACACTGAAGCTTTCTTT
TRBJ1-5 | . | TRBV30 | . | CAWSVAGGGTGNQPQHF | TGTGCCTGGAGTGTCGCCGGAGGGGGGACGGGCAATCAGCCCCAGCATTTT